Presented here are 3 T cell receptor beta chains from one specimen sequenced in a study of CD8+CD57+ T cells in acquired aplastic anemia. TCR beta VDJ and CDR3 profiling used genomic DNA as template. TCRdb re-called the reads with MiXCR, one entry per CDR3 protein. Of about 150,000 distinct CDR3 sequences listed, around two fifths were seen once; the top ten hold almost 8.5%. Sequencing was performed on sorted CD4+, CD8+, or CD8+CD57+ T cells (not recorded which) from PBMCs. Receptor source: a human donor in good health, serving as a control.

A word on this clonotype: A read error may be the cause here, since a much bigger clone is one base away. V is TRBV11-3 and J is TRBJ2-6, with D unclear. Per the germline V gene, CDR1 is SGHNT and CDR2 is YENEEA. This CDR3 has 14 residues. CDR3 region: CTSSLVTGANVLTF. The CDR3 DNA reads TGTACCAGCAGCTTAGTAACTGGGGCCAACGTCCTGACTTTC.

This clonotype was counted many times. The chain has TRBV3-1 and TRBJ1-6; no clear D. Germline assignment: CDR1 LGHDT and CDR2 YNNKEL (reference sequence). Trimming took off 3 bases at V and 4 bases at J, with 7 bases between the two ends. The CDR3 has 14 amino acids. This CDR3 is CASSHQTYNSPLHF. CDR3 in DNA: TGTGCCAGCAGCCATCAGACATATAATTCACCCCTCCACTTT.

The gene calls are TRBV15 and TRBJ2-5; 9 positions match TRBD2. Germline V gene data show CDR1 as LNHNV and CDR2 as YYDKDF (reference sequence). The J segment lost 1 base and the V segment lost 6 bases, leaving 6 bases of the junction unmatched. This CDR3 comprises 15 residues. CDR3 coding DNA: TGTGCCACCAGGAGACTAGCGGCTACCCAAGAGACCCAGTACTTC. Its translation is CATRRLAATQETQYF. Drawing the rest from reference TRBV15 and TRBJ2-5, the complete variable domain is DAMVIQNPRYQVTQFGKPVTLSCSQTLNHNVMYWYQQKSSQAPKLLFHYYDKDFNNEADTPDNFQSRRPNTSFCFLDIRSPGLGDTAMYLCATRRLAATQETQYFGPGTRLLVL.